The rows below give T cell receptor beta chains drawn from one sample of a study of blood T cell repertoires in COVID-19. TCRdb's copy holds only in-frame clones and misses some; the assay was immunoSEQ multiplex PCR. The table includes 75,000 to 85,000 clones, 88% detected once. The material sequenced was peripheral blood. The receptors stem from a human donor in a cohort sampled during active COVID-19. Each CDR3 is given with its conserved first and last residue. Fields, in order: V gene, clone size, D gene, J gene, CDR3 protein, CDR3 DNA. D genes are given only for firm matches. The listing skips clone size in some rows; elsewhere it reads once, few, many or a size class.

>TRBV7-2|.|TRBD2|TRBJ2-1
CASKLGSGGSYNEQFF
TGTGCCAGTAAGCTGGGTAGCGGGGGCTCCTACAATGAGCAGTTCTTC
>TRBV7-3|once|TRBD1|TRBJ2-1
CASSPPGTAYNEQFF
TGTGCCAGCAGCCCCCCCGGGACAGCCTACAATGAGCAGTTCTTC
>TRBV4-2|many|.|TRBJ1-5
CASSQDLDTGVQPQHF
TGTGCCAGCAGCCAAGATTTGGACACGGGGGTACAGCCCCAGCATTTT
>TRBV2|.|.|TRBJ2-7
CASSDQGLPYEQYF
TGTGCCAGCAGTGATCAGGGACTCCCCTACGAGCAGTACTTC
>TRBV5-4|.|.|TRBJ2-7
CASSPGGREYEQYF
TGTGCCAGCAGCCCGGGGGGCAGAGAGTACGAGCAGTACTTC
>TRBV5-1|.|.|TRBJ2-1
CASSLLSENEQFF
TGCGCCAGCAGCTTATTATCTGAGAATGAGCAGTTCTTC
>TRBV2|once|.|TRBJ2-3
CASSVRSTDTQYF
TGTGCCAGCAGTGTACGGAGCACAGATACGCAGTATTTT
>TRBV2|.|TRBD2|TRBJ2-1
CASSRLAGGASYNEQFF
TGTGCCAGCAGTAGACTAGCCGGGGGGGCTTCATACAATGAGCAGTTCTTC
>TRBV10-3|.|TRBD2|TRBJ2-3
CAVTSGGGTDTQYF
TGTGCCGTGACTAGCGGGGGGGGCACAGATACGCAGTATTTT
>TRBV25-1|.|TRBD1|TRBJ1-1
CASTPTGGTEAFF
TGTGCCAGCACCCCTACAGGGGGCACTGAAGCTTTCTTT
>TRBV11-3|.|.|TRBJ1-6
CASSLGEGTITLHF
TGTGCCAGCAGCTTAGGCGAGGGAACCATCACCCTCCACTTT
>TRBV24-1|.|TRBD2|TRBJ2-1
CATSDYGTSGNEQFF
TGTGCCACCAGTGACTACGGGACTAGCGGAAATGAGCAGTTCTTC
>TRBV6-5|.|.|TRBJ2-2
CASRDRLENTGELFF
TGTGCCAGCCGCGACAGGCTGGAGAACACCGGGGAGCTGTTTTTT
>TRBV6-1|.|.|TRBJ1-1
CASSEAGITEAFF
TGTGCCAGCAGTGAAGCTGGCATCACTGAAGCTTTCTTT
>TRBV19|once|TRBD2|TRBJ2-1
CASKREPYNEQFF
TGTGCCAGTAAGCGGGAGCCATACAATGAGCAGTTCTTC
>TRBV18|.|.|TRBJ2-1
CASSQGANEQFF
TGTGCCAGCTCACAAGGGGCAAATGAGCAGTTCTTC
>TRBV5-4|few|TRBD2|TRBJ2-7
CASSHLAGGQIDYEQYF
TGTGCCAGCAGCCATCTAGCGGGGGGGCAGATAGACTACGAGCAGTACTTC
>TRBV27|.|.|TRBJ2-7
CASRRVGGAYEQYF
TGTGCCAGCAGGAGGGTTGGGGGCGCCTACGAGCAGTACTTC
>TRBV19|few|.|TRBJ2-7
CASSSQGYEQYF
TGTGCCAGTAGTTCGCAGGGCTACGAGCAGTACTTC
>TRBV7-2|.|.|TRBJ1-1
CASSLVQGNTEAFF
TGTGCCAGCAGCTTAGTCCAGGGGAACACTGAAGCTTTCTTT
>TRBV19|.|.|TRBJ2-7
CASSSGGVGRYEQYF
TGTGCCAGTAGTTCGGGCGGAGTGGGGAGGTACGAGCAGTACTTC
>TRBV5-8|.|TRBD2|TRBJ2-3
CASSLSFWTSGSYTQYF
TGTGCCAGCAGCTTATCGTTTTGGACTAGCGGCTCTTATACGCAGTATTTT
>TRBV10-3|.|TRBD1|TRBJ1-5
CAISSGGGNQPQHF
TGTGCCATCAGTTCAGGGGGAGGCAATCAGCCCCAGCATTTT
>TRBV24-1|.|.|TRBJ2-6
CATRTPGSGANVLTF
TGTGCCACCCGGACACCAGGCTCTGGGGCCAACGTCCTGACTTTC
>TRBV6-5|once|.|TRBJ1-3
CASSYSRQHSGNTIYF
TGTGCCAGCAGTTACTCGAGACAACACTCTGGAAACACCATATATTTT
>TRBV19|.|.|TRBJ1-4
CASSTGQKPSTNEKLFF
TGTGCCAGTAGTACTGGACAGAAACCTTCAACTAATGAAAAACTGTTTTTT
>TRBV5-1|.|.|TRBJ2-7
CASSLGQGGYEQYF
TGCGCCAGCAGCTTGGGCCAGGGGGGCTACGAGCAGTACTTC
>TRBV5-4|.|TRBD1|TRBJ1-1
CASSSRGKWTEAFF
TGTGCCAGCAGCTCCAGGGGGAAGTGGACTGAAGCTTTCTTT
>TRBV6-6|.|TRBD1|TRBJ1-3
CASSGKNRGAFDTIYF
TGTGCCAGCAGTGGAAAAAACAGGGGCGCCTTCGACACCATATATTTT
>TRBV5-1|.|.|TRBJ2-1
CASSLPSNEQFF
TGCGCCAGCAGCTTGCCTAGCAATGAGCAGTTCTTC
>TRBV12-3/TRBV12-4|.|.|TRBJ2-1
CASSSARGNEQFF
TGTGCCAGCAGTTCGGCCAGGGGAAATGAGCAGTTCTTC
>TRBV7-2|.|TRBD2|TRBJ2-1
CASSPRGGLDNEQFF
TGTGCCAGCAGCCCCCGCGGGGGGCTCGATAATGAGCAGTTCTTC
>TRBV19|few|TRBD1|TRBJ2-2
CASGTDPTGELFF
TGTGCCAGTGGGACAGATCCCACCGGGGAGCTGTTTTTT
>TRBV18|.|.|TRBJ2-7
CASSPGISDTYEQYF
TGTGCCAGCTCACCTGGGATTAGCGATACCTACGAGCAGTACTTC
>TRBV9|once|TRBD2|TRBJ2-1
CASSVSPRAGEGRGRDEQFF
TGTGCCAGCAGCGTAAGCCCCCGCGCGGGAGAGGGGCGCGGGAGGGATGAGCAGTTCTTC
>TRBV6-5|.|TRBD1|TRBJ2-1
CASSPTGADDNEQFF
TGTGCCAGCAGCCCGACAGGGGCTGATGACAATGAGCAGTTCTTC
>TRBV3-1/TRBV3-2|.|TRBD2|TRBJ2-3
CASSPGLAGGPSDTQYF
TGTGCCAGCAGCCCCGGACTAGCGGGGGGGCCCTCAGATACGCAGTATTTT
>TRBV7-3|.|TRBD2|TRBJ2-3
CASSLSSGANTDTQYF
TGTGCCAGCAGCTTATCTAGCGGTGCTAACACAGATACGCAGTATTTT
>TRBV28|few|TRBD1|TRBJ1-4
CASSGGHQGAGEKLFF
TGTGCCAGCAGTGGGGGGCACCAGGGGGCGGGAGAAAAACTGTTTTTT
>TRBV7-2|.|.|TRBJ2-3
CASSLSTTEFTDTQYF
TGTGCCAGCAGCTTATCTACCACCGAATTCACAGATACGCAGTATTTT
>TRBV2|.|.|TRBJ1-4
CASRARVATNEKLFF
TGTGCCAGCAGAGCCCGGGTGGCAACTAATGAAAAACTGTTTTTT